This entry describes one T cell receptor (beta chain). Its antigen is as yet unknown. V lost 5 bases and J lost 2; bases outside the gene matches: 3. The CDR3 sequence is 14 residues long. Germline CDR1 LGHNT, CDR2 FRNRAP. The sample belongs to a study of cytomegalovirus exposure and HLA in healthy donors. On the study more broadly: The Caucasian-associated ancestry cluster contained 81% of the roughly 400 genotyped donors. General study points: The later analysis indicated that the majority of CMV-associated TCR beta chains appeared HLA-restricted. In a later analysis, a genetic analysis reported fewer productive-TCR N-insertions in an Asian-associated ancestry cluster than the cohort average. TCR beta V segments were, for the most part, productive about 87% or about 30% of the time in an earlier analysis.

PCR amplification relied on 60 Vbeta primers (plus 13 Jbeta primers). The method was immunoSEQ multiplex PCR; TCRdb's version includes in-frame clones alone and lacks a portion of them. The table includes about 120,000 clones, 77% detected once. The material sequenced was PBMCs. The TCR comes from a man younger than 35 in good health and CMV-seropositive. The gene calls are TRBV12-5 and TRBJ2-7, with 10 bases that match TRBD2. The CDR3 region is CASGRAGGPYEQYF. The CDR3 DNA reads TGTGCTAGTGGTCGAGCGGGAGGGCCCTACGAGCAGTACTTC.